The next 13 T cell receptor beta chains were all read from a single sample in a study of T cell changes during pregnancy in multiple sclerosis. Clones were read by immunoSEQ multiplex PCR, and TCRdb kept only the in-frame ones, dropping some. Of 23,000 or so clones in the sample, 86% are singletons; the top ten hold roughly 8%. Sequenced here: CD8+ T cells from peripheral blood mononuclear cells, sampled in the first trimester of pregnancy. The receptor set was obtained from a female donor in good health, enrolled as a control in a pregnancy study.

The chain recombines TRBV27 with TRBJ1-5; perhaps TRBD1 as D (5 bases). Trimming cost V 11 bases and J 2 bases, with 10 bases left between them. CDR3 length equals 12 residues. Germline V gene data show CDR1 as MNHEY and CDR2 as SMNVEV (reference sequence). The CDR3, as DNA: TGTGCCGCGGGGCGGGGCAATCAGCCCCAGCATTTT. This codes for CAAGRGNQPQHF.

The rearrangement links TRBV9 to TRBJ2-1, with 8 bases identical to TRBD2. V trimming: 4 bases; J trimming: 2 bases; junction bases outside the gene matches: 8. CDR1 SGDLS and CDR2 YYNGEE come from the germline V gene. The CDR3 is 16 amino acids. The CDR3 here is CASSSGGAWTYNEQFF. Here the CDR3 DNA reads TGTGCCAGCAGCTCCGGGGGGGCCTGGACCTACAATGAGCAGTTCTTC. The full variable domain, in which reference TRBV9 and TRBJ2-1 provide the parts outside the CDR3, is DSGVTQTPKHLITATGQRVTLRCSPRSGDLSVYWYQQSLDQGLQFLIQYYNGEERAKGNILERFSAQQFPDLHSELNLSSLELGDSALYFCASSSGGAWTYNEQFFGPGTRLTVL.

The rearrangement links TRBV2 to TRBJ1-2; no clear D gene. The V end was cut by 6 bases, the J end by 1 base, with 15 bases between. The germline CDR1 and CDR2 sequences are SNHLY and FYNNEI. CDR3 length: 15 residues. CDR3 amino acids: CASRAVRSFNYGYTF. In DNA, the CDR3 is TGTGCCAGCAGGGCTGTTAGGAGTTTTAACTATGGCTACACCTTC. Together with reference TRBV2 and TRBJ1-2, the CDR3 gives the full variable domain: EPEVTQTPSHQVTQMGQEVILRCVPISNHLYFYWYRQILGQKVEFLVSFYNNEISEKSEIFDDQFSVERPDGSNFTLKIRSTKLEDSAMYFCASRAVRSFNYGYTFGSGTRLTVV.

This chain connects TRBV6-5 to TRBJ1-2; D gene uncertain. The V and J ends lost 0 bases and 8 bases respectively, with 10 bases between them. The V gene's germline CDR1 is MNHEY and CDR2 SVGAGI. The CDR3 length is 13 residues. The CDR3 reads CASSYSTGSGYTF. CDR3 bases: TGTGCCAGCAGTTACTCGACCGGGAGCGGCTACACCTTC.

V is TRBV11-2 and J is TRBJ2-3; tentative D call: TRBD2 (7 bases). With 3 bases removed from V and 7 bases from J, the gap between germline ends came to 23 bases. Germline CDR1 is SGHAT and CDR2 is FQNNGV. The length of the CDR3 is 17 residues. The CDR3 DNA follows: TGTGCCAGCAGCTTGGGGTCGGGGGCCGGGGGGTTCCATACGCAGTATTTT. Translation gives CASSLGSGAGGFHTQYF.

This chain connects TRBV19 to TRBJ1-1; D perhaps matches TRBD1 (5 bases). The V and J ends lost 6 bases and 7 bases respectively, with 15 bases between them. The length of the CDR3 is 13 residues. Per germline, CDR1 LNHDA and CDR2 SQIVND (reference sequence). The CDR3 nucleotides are TGTGCCAGTAGGGCACGGGGAGGGGTTGAAGCTTTCTTT. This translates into CASRARGGVEAFF.

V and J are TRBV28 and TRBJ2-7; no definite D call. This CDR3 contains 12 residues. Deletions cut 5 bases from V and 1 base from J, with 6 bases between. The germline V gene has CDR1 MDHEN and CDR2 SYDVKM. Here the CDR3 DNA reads TGTGCCAGCAGTCCCCATTCCTACGAGCAGTACTTC. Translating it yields CASSPHSYEQYF. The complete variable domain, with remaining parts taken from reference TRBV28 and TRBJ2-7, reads DVKVTQSSRYLVKRTGEKVFLECVQDMDHENMFWYRQDPGLGLRLIYFSYDVKMKEKGDIPEGYSVSREKKERFSLILESASTNQTSMYLCASSPHSYEQYFGPGTRLTVT.

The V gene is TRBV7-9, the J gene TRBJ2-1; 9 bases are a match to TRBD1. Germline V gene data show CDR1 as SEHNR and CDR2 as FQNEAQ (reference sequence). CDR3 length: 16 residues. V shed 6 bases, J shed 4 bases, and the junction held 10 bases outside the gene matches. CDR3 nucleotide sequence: TGTGCCAGCAGAGACGAAAGGGACAGGGTGTACAATGAGCAGTTCTTC. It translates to CASRDERDRVYNEQFF.

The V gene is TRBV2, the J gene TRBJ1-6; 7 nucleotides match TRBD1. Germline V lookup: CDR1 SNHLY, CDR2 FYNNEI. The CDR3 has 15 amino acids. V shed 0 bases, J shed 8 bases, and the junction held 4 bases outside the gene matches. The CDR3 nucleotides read TGTGCCAGCAGTGAAGCGGGACAGCCTGATTCACCCCTCCACTTT. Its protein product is CASSEAGQPDSPLHF.

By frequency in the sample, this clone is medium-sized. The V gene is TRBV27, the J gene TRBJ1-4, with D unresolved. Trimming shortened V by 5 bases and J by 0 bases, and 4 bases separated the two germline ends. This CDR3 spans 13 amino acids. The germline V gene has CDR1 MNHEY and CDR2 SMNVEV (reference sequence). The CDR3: CASSLTTNEKLFF. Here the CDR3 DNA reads TGTGCCAGCAGTCTTACAACTAATGAAAAACTGTTTTTT.

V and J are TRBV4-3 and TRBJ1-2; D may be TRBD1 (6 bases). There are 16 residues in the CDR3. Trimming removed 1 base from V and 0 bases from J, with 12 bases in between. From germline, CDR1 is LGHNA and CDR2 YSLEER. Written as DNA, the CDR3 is TGCGCCAGCAGCCAAGCCCGGACAGCTTCTAACTATGGCTACACCTTC. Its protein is CASSQARTASNYGYTF.

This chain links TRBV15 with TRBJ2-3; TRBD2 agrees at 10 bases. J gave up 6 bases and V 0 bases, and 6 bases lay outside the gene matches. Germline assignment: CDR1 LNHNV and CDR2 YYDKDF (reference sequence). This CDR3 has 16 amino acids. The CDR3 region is CATSRDQRGGWDTQYF. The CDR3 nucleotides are TGTGCCACCAGCAGAGATCAGCGGGGGGGTTGGGATACGCAGTATTTT.

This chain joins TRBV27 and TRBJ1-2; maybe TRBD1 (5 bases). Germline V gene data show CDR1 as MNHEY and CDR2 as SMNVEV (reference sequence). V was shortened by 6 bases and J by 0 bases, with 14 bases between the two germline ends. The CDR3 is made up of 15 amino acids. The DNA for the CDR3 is TGTGCCAGCAGGGGGGGGACTGCAACTAACTATGGCTACACCTTC. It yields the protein CASRGGTATNYGYTF.